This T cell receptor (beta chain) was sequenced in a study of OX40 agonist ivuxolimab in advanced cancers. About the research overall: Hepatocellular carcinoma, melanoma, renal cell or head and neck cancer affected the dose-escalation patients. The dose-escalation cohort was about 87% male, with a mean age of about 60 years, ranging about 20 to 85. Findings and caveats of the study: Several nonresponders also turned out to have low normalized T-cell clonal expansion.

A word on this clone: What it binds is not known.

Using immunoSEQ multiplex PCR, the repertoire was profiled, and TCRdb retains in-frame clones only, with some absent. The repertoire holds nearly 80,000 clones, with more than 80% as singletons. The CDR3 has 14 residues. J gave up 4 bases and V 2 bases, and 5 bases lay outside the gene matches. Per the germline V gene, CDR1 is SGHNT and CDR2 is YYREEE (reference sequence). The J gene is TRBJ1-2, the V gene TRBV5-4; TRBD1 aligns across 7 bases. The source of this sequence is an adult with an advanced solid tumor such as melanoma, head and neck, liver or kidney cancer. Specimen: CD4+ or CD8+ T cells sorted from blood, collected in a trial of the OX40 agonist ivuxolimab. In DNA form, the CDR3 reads TGTGCCAGCAGCTTAGGACAGGCAACCTATGGCTACACCTTC. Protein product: CASSLGQATYGYTF.